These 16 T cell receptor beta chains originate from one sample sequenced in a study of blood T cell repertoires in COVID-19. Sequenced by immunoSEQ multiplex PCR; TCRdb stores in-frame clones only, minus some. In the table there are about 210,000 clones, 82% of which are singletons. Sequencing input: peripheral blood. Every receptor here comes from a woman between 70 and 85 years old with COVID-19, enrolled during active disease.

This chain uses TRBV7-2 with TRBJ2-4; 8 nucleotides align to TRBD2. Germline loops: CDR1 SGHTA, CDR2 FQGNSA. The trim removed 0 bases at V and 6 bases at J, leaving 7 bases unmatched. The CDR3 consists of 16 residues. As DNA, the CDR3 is TGTGCCAGCAGCTTAGCAGCCCAGCGGGAGAGAAACATTCAGTACTTC. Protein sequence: CASSLAAQRERNIQYF.

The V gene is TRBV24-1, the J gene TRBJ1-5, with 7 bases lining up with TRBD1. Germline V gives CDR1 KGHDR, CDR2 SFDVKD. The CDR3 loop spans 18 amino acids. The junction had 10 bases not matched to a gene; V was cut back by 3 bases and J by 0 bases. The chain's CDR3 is CATSDPNRDSYSNQPQHF. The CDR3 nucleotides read TGTGCCACCAGTGATCCCAACCGGGACAGCTATAGCAATCAGCCCCAGCATTTT.

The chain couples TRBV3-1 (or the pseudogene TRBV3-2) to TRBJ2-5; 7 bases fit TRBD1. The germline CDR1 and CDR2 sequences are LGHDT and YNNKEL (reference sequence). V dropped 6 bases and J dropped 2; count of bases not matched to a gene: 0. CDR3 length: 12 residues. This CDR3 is CASRDRQETQYF. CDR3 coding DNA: TGTGCCAGCAGGGACAGGCAAGAGACCCAGTACTTC.

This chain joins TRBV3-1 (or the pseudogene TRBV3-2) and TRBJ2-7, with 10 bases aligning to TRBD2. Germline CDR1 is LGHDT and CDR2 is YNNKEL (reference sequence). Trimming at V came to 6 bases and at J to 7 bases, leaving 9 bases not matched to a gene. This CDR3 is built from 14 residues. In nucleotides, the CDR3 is TGTGCCAGCAGTCTAGCGGGGGCCGTGGGGGAGCAGTACTTC. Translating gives CASSLAGAVGEQYF.

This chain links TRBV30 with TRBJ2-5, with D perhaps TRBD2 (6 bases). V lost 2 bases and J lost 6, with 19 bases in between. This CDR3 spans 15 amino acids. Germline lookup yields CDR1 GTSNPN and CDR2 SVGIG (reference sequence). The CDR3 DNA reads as TGTGCCTGGAGTTTCTCCAGTATAGCGGTCAAGACCCAGTACTTC. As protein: CAWSFSSIAVKTQYF.

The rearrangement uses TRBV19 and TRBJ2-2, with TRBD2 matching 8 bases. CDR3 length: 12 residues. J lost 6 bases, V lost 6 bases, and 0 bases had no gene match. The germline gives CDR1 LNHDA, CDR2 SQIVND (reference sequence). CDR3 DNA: TGTGCCAGTAGCGGGGGGGCCGGGGAGCTGTTTTTT. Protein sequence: CASSGGAGELFF.

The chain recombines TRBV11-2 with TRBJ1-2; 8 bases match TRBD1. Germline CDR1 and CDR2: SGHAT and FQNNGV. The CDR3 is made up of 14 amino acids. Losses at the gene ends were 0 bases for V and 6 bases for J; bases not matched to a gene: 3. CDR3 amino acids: CASSLDRGQNGYTF. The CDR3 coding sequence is TGTGCCAGCAGCTTAGACAGGGGGCAGAATGGCTACACCTTC.

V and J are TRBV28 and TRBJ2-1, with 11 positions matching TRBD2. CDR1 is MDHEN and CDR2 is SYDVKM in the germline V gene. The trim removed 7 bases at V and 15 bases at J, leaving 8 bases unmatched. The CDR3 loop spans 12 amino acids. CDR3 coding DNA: TGTGCCAGCACTATAGCGGGAGGGCGGGCGTTCTTC. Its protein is CASTIAGGRAFF.

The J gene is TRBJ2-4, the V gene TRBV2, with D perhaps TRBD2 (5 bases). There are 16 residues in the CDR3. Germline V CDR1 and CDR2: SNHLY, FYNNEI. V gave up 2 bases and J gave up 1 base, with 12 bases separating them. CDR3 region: CASSETASWAKNIQYF. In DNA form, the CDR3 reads TGTGCCAGCAGTGAAACGGCTAGCTGGGCCAAAAACATTCAGTACTTC.

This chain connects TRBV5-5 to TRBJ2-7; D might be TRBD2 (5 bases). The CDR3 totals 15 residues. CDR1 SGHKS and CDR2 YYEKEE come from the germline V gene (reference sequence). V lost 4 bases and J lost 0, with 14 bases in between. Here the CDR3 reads CASSPREEVSYEQYF. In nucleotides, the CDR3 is TGTGCCAGCAGCCCCCGGGAAGAAGTCTCCTACGAGCAGTACTTC.

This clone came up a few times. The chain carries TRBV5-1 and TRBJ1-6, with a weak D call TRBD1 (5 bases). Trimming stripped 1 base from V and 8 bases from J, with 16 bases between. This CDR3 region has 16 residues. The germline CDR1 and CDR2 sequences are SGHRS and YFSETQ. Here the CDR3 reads CASSLTGAVYDSPLHF. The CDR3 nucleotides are TGCGCCAGCAGCTTGACTGGGGCAGTATATGATTCACCCCTCCACTTT.

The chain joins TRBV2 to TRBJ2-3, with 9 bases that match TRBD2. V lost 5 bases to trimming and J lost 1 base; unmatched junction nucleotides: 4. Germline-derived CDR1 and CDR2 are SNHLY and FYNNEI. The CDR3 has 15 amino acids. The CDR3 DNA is TGTGCCAGCAGTCAATCTAGCGGGGGCACAGATACGCAGTATTTT. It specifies CASSQSSGGTDTQYF.

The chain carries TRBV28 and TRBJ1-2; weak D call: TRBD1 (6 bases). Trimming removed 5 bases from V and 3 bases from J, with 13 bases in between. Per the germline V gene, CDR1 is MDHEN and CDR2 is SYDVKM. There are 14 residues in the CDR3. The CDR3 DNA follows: TGTGCCAGCAGTACCCAACAGGGAGACTATGGCTACACCTTC. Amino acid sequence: CASSTQQGDYGYTF.

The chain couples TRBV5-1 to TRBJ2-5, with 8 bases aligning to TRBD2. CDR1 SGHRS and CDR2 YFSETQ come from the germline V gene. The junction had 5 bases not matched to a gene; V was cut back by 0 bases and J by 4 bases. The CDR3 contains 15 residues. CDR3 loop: CASSLGAGVGETQYF. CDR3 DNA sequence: TGCGCCAGCAGCTTGGGAGCGGGGGTTGGAGAGACCCAGTACTTC.

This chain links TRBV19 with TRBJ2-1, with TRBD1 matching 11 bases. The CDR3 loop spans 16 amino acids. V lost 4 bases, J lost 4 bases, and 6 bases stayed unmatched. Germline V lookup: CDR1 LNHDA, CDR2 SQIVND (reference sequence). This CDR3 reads CASSTPDRGRYNEQFF. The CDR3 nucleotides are TGTGCCAGTAGTACACCGGACAGGGGGCGTTACAATGAGCAGTTCTTC.

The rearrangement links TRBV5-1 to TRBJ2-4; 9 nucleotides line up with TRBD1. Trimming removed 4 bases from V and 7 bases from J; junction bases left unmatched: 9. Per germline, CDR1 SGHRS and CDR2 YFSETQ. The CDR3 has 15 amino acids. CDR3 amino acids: CASSPQGAGLNIQYF. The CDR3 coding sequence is TGCGCCAGCAGCCCACAGGGGGCCGGGTTGAACATTCAGTACTTC.